These T cell receptor beta chains were read from a single sample in a study of graft-versus-host responses after intestinal transplantation. Profiled with immunoSEQ multiplex PCR; TCRdb holds only in-frame clones, not every one. The profile covers approximately 100,000 clones, with roughly nine tenths appearing a single time and around 0.1% taken by the ten largest. The antigens these receptors bind are not known. Material: unstimulated CD4+ T cells sorted from spleen or lymph node cells, obtained before intestinal transplant. The receptors derive from a human donor who received an intestinal transplant. CDR3s include the opening cysteine and the closing phenylalanine or tryptophan. The order of the fields is V gene, D gene, CDR3 length, clone size, J gene, CDR3 protein, CDR3 DNA. A D gene is named only where the DNA matches it firmly. Some rows mark clone size as missing; the rest say once, few, many or name a class of expanded clone.

v_call: TRBV5-4; d_call: -; cdr3_length: 13; clone_size: -; j_call: TRBJ2-3; cdr3_aa: CASSFVGTDTQYF; cdr3_nt: TGTGCCAGCAGCTTCGTTGGCACAGATACGCAGTATTTT
v_call: TRBV5-1; d_call: -; cdr3_length: 14; clone_size: few; j_call: TRBJ2-3; cdr3_aa: CASSLVSRLDTQYF; cdr3_nt: TGCGCCAGCAGCTTGGTTTCTAGATTGGATACGCAGTATTTT
v_call: TRBV7-7; d_call: TRBD2; cdr3_length: 14; clone_size: -; j_call: TRBJ2-3; cdr3_aa: CASSPRGGTDTQYF; cdr3_nt: TGTGCTAGCAGCCCCCGGGGGGGGACAGATACGCAGTATTTT
v_call: TRBV4-1; d_call: -; cdr3_length: 16; clone_size: once; j_call: TRBJ2-1; cdr3_aa: CASSRGGGFSYNEQFF; cdr3_nt: TGCGCCAGCAGCCGAGGCGGCGGGTTCTCCTACAATGAGCAGTTCTTC
v_call: TRBV10-2; d_call: TRBD1; cdr3_length: 16; clone_size: -; j_call: TRBJ2-6; cdr3_aa: CASSSGTGSGANVLTF; cdr3_nt: TGCGCCAGCAGTTCCGGGACAGGGTCTGGGGCCAACGTCCTGACTTTC
v_call: TRBV15; d_call: TRBD2; cdr3_length: 13; clone_size: -; j_call: TRBJ2-1; cdr3_aa: CATSGLALGEQFF; cdr3_nt: TGTGCCACCAGCGGACTAGCGCTGGGTGAGCAGTTCTTC
v_call: TRBV19; d_call: -; cdr3_length: 16; clone_size: -; j_call: TRBJ2-3; cdr3_aa: CASSRDPPGGTDTQYF; cdr3_nt: TGTGCCAGTAGTAGAGACCCACCGGGGGGCACAGATACGCAGTATTTT
v_call: TRBV19; d_call: TRBD1; cdr3_length: 13; clone_size: -; j_call: TRBJ2-1; cdr3_aa: CASSRTGGNEQFF; cdr3_nt: TGTGCCAGTAGCCGAACAGGGGGCAATGAGCAGTTCTTC
v_call: TRBV7-3; d_call: TRBD2; cdr3_length: 14; clone_size: -; j_call: TRBJ2-3; cdr3_aa: CASSLSSGGYTQYF; cdr3_nt: TGTGCCAGCAGCTTGTCTAGCGGGGGTTATACGCAGTATTTT
v_call: TRBV6-5; d_call: -; cdr3_length: 15; clone_size: -; j_call: TRBJ2-5; cdr3_aa: CASSYSSSRGETQYF; cdr3_nt: TGTGCCAGCAGTTACTCTTCATCTAGAGGAGAGACCCAGTACTTC
v_call: TRBV7-3; d_call: -; cdr3_length: 13; clone_size: few; j_call: TRBJ2-7; cdr3_aa: CASSLGTGDGQYF; cdr3_nt: TGTGCCAGCAGCTTAGGGACGGGGGACGGGCAGTACTTC
v_call: TRBV9; d_call: -; cdr3_length: 14; clone_size: -; j_call: TRBJ2-5; cdr3_aa: CASSVGLIQETQYF; cdr3_nt: TGTGCCAGCAGCGTAGGGCTGATCCAAGAGACCCAGTACTTC
v_call: TRBV2; d_call: -; cdr3_length: 15; clone_size: once; j_call: TRBJ2-4; cdr3_aa: CASSDDRPYKNIQYF; cdr3_nt: TGTGCCAGCAGTGACGACAGACCTTACAAAAACATTCAGTACTTC
v_call: TRBV7-2; d_call: -; cdr3_length: 14; clone_size: once; j_call: TRBJ1-5; cdr3_aa: CASSLYGGNQPQHF; cdr3_nt: TGTGCCAGCAGCTTATACGGGGGCAATCAGCCCCAGCATTTT
v_call: TRBV6-6; d_call: TRBD1; cdr3_length: 15; clone_size: once; j_call: TRBJ1-1; cdr3_aa: CASSQRDRVDTEAFF; cdr3_nt: TGTGCCAGCAGTCAACGGGACAGGGTGGACACTGAAGCTTTCTTT
v_call: TRBV30; d_call: -; cdr3_length: 15; clone_size: -; j_call: TRBJ2-6; cdr3_aa: CAWSVARGGANVLTF; cdr3_nt: TGTGCCTGGAGTGTGGCCCGGGGTGGGGCCAACGTCCTGACTTTC
v_call: TRBV7-3; d_call: TRBD1; cdr3_length: 16; clone_size: -; j_call: TRBJ2-2; cdr3_aa: CASSSLDRAITGELFF; cdr3_nt: TGTGCCAGCAGCTCCCTAGACAGGGCGATCACCGGGGAGCTGTTTTTT
v_call: TRBV6-5; d_call: TRBD2; cdr3_length: 14; clone_size: -; j_call: TRBJ2-5; cdr3_aa: CASSYASGAETQYF; cdr3_nt: TGTGCCAGCAGTTACGCTAGCGGGGCAGAGACCCAGTACTTC
v_call: TRBV7-8; d_call: TRBD1; cdr3_length: 12; clone_size: -; j_call: TRBJ1-2; cdr3_aa: CASSLDRGGYTF; cdr3_nt: TGTGCCAGCAGCTTAGACAGGGGTGGCTACACCTTC
v_call: TRBV9; d_call: -; cdr3_length: 13; clone_size: -; j_call: TRBJ1-1; cdr3_aa: CASSVGGDTEAFF; cdr3_nt: TGTGCCAGCAGCGTAGGGGGGGACACTGAAGCTTTCTTT
v_call: TRBV7-3; d_call: TRBD2; cdr3_length: 15; clone_size: -; j_call: TRBJ2-3; cdr3_aa: CASSLSGGGSDTQYF; cdr3_nt: TGTGCCAGCAGCTTATCCGGGGGGGGCTCAGATACGCAGTATTTT
v_call: TRBV6-5; d_call: -; cdr3_length: 14; clone_size: once; j_call: TRBJ1-4; cdr3_aa: CASSYGRSNEKLFF; cdr3_nt: TGTGCCAGCAGTTACGGCAGGTCTAATGAAAAACTGTTTTTT
v_call: TRBV7-9; d_call: -; cdr3_length: 15; clone_size: -; j_call: TRBJ2-3; cdr3_aa: CASSFLRGGTDTQYF; cdr3_nt: TGTGCCAGCAGCTTCCTTAGGGGCGGCACAGATACGCAGTATTTT
v_call: TRBV27; d_call: TRBD1; cdr3_length: 16; clone_size: once; j_call: TRBJ1-1; cdr3_aa: CASSSRTGWGNTEAFF; cdr3_nt: TGTGCCAGCAGTTCCCGGACAGGGTGGGGGAACACTGAAGCTTTCTTT
v_call: TRBV15; d_call: TRBD1; cdr3_length: 16; clone_size: -; j_call: TRBJ2-7; cdr3_aa: CATSRTTGTGPYEQYF; cdr3_nt: TGTGCCACCAGCAGGACCACCGGGACAGGGCCCTACGAGCAGTACTTC
v_call: TRBV6-1; d_call: TRBD2; cdr3_length: 12; clone_size: -; j_call: TRBJ2-3; cdr3_aa: CATSGYTDTQYF; cdr3_nt: TGTGCCACTAGCGGATACACAGATACGCAGTATTTT
v_call: TRBV6-6; d_call: TRBD1; cdr3_length: 14; clone_size: -; j_call: TRBJ1-2; cdr3_aa: CASSYGDRAGGYTF; cdr3_nt: TGTGCCAGCAGTTACGGAGACAGGGCTGGGGGCTACACCTTC
v_call: TRBV6-5; d_call: TRBD1; cdr3_length: 14; clone_size: -; j_call: TRBJ1-1; cdr3_aa: CASSYPGTVGEAFF; cdr3_nt: TGTGCCAGCAGTTATCCCGGGACAGTAGGTGAAGCTTTCTTT
v_call: TRBV6-5; d_call: TRBD2; cdr3_length: 16; clone_size: -; j_call: TRBJ2-1; cdr3_aa: CASSYTSGNSYNEQFF; cdr3_nt: TGTGCCAGCAGTTACACAAGCGGGAACTCCTACAATGAGCAGTTCTTC
v_call: TRBV5-1; d_call: TRBD2; cdr3_length: 16; clone_size: -; j_call: TRBJ2-7; cdr3_aa: CASSLDVAGGPYEQYF; cdr3_nt: TGCGCCAGCAGCTTGGACGTAGCGGGGGGGCCGTACGAGCAGTACTTC
v_call: TRBV6-5; d_call: -; cdr3_length: 14; clone_size: -; j_call: TRBJ1-2; cdr3_aa: CATRSPTGDYGYTF; cdr3_nt: TGTGCCACCCGGAGCCCCACCGGGGACTATGGCTACACCTTC
v_call: TRBV5-1; d_call: -; cdr3_length: 13; clone_size: -; j_call: TRBJ1-1; cdr3_aa: CASSFTRVTEAFF; cdr3_nt: TGCGCCAGCAGCTTCACCAGGGTCACTGAAGCTTTCTTT
v_call: TRBV2; d_call: -; cdr3_length: 15; clone_size: once; j_call: TRBJ2-7; cdr3_aa: CASSEQGYLSSEQYF; cdr3_nt: TGTGCCAGCAGTGAACAGGGGTACTTGTCGTCCGAGCAGTACTTC
v_call: TRBV9; d_call: TRBD1; cdr3_length: 15; clone_size: -; j_call: TRBJ1-5; cdr3_aa: CASSAGTGGSQPQHF; cdr3_nt: TGTGCCAGCAGCGCCGGGACAGGGGGCAGTCAGCCCCAGCATTTT
v_call: TRBV10-3; d_call: -; cdr3_length: 11; clone_size: -; j_call: TRBJ2-1; cdr3_aa: CAISESGAQFF; cdr3_nt: TGTGCCATCAGTGAGTCTGGGGCCCAGTTCTTC
v_call: TRBV19; d_call: -; cdr3_length: 16; clone_size: -; j_call: TRBJ2-6; cdr3_aa: CASSNTPGSGANVLTF; cdr3_nt: TGTGCCAGTAGTAATACCCCCGGGTCGGGGGCCAACGTCCTGACTTTC
v_call: TRBV6-5; d_call: -; cdr3_length: 14; clone_size: -; j_call: TRBJ2-1; cdr3_aa: CASSPGTVPDEQFF; cdr3_nt: TGTGCCAGCAGCCCCGGGACTGTCCCTGATGAGCAGTTCTTC
v_call: TRBV7-9; d_call: -; cdr3_length: 15; clone_size: -; j_call: TRBJ2-7; cdr3_aa: CASSLVPGGTYEQYF; cdr3_nt: TGTGCCAGCAGCTTAGTTCCCGGGGGAACCTACGAGCAGTACTTC
v_call: TRBV2; d_call: -; cdr3_length: 13; clone_size: -; j_call: TRBJ1-5; cdr3_aa: CASSVRGNQPQHF; cdr3_nt: TGTGCCAGCAGCGTCAGGGGAAACCAGCCCCAGCATTTT
v_call: TRBV7-2; d_call: TRBD1; cdr3_length: 17; clone_size: -; j_call: TRBJ2-7; cdr3_aa: CASSLATGTGNSYEQYF; cdr3_nt: TGTGCCAGCAGCTTAGCGACCGGGACAGGGAACTCCTACGAGCAGTACTTC
v_call: TRBV12-5; d_call: -; cdr3_length: 12; clone_size: -; j_call: TRBJ2-7; cdr3_aa: CASHRAKGEQYF; cdr3_nt: TGTGCTAGCCACAGGGCAAAGGGCGAGCAGTACTTC
v_call: TRBV14; d_call: TRBD1; cdr3_length: 15; clone_size: -; j_call: TRBJ1-2; cdr3_aa: CASSHANRGSYGYTF; cdr3_nt: TGTGCCAGCAGCCACGCAAACAGGGGATCCTATGGCTACACCTTC
v_call: TRBV5-1; d_call: -; cdr3_length: 13; clone_size: -; j_call: TRBJ2-4; cdr3_aa: CASSFGAGDIQYF; cdr3_nt: TGCGCCAGCAGCTTCGGGGCAGGGGACATTCAGTACTTC
v_call: TRBV29-1; d_call: -; cdr3_length: 14; clone_size: -; j_call: TRBJ1-2; cdr3_aa: CTGGSAEANYGYTF; cdr3_nt: TGCACTGGGGGCAGTGCTGAAGCTAACTATGGCTACACCTTC
v_call: TRBV5-1; d_call: TRBD2; cdr3_length: 14; clone_size: -; j_call: TRBJ2-7; cdr3_aa: CASSPGLAAYEQYF; cdr3_nt: TGCGCCAGCAGCCCCGGACTAGCGGCCTACGAGCAGTACTTC